This T cell receptor beta chain was observed in a study of beta chain features in type 1 diabetes. Across the study: All of the samples together had 85 million to 130 million sorted cells examined.

Points on this clone: Its antigen is still unknown.

This CDR3 spans 15 amino acids. V lost 4 bases to trimming and J lost 7 bases; unmatched junction nucleotides: 6. From germline, CDR1 is SGHNT and CDR2 YYREEE (reference sequence). Sequencing targeted expressed TCRB transcripts, as all isolated RNA had been reverse transcribed. The table came from immunoSEQ multiplex PCR; TCRdb's copy has only in-frame clones and leaves some out. The table lists some 400,000 clones, roughly 15% of them singletons. General study points: A pattern of fewer insertions and more deletions at VDJ junctions was seen in type 1 diabetes patients. There was a moderate but significant shortening of TCRB CDR3s in all four CD4+ subsets of Type 1 diabetes patients. A greater similarity of naive, central memory and Treg TCRB repertoires was seen among patients than among healthy donors.

This sequence joins TRBV5-4 and TRBJ2-2; 11 bases are a match to TRBD2. The sample comprised naive CD4+ T cells from blood. The TCR comes from a woman between 18 and 29 years old in good health. The CDR3 reads CASSHSGRAGGELFF. Written as DNA, the CDR3 is TGTGCCAGCAGCCATAGCGGGAGGGCGGGCGGGGAGCTGTTTTTT.